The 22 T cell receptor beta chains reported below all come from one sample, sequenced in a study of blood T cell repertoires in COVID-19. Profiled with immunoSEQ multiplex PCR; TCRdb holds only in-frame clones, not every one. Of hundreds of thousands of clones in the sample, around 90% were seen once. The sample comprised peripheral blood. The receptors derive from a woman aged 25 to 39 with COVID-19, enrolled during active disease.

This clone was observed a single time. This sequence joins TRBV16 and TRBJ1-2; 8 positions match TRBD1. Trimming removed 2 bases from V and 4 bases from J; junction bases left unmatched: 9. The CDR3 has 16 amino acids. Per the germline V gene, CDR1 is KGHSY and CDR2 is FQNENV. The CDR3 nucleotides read TGTGCCAGCAGCCAAGAGTACTCGGGACAGGTCTATGGCTACACCTTC. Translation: CASSQEYSGQVYGYTF.

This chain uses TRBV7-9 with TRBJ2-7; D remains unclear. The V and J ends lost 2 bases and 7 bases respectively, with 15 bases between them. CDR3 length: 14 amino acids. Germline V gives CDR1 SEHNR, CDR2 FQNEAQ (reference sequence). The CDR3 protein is CASSLLNQAGEQYF. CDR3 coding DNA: TGTGCCAGCAGCTTACTAAATCAGGCAGGAGAGCAGTACTTC. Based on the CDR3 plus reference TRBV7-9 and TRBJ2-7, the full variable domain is DTGVSQNPRHKITKRGQNVTFRCDPISEHNRLYWYRQTLGQGPEFLTYFQNEAQLEKSRLLSDRFSAERPKGSFSTLEIQRTEQGDSAMYLCASSLLNQAGEQYFGPGTRLTVT.

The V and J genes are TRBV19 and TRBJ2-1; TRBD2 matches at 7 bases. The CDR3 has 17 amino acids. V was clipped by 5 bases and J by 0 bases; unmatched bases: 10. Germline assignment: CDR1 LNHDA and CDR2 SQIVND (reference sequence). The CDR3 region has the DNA TGTGCCAGTAGTTGGGCTAGCGGAAGGAGCTCCTACAATGAGCAGTTCTTC. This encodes CASSWASGRSSYNEQFF.

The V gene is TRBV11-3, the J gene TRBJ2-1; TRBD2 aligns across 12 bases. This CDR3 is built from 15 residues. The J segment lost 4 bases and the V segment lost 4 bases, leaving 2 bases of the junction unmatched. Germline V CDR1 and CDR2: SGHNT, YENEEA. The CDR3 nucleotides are TGTGCCAGCAGCTCCGGACTAGCGGGATACAATGAGCAGTTCTTC. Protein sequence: CASSSGLAGYNEQFF.

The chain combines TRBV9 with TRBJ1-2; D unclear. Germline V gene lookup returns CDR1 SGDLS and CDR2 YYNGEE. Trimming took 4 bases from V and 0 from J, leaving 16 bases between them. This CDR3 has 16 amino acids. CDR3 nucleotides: TGTGCCAGCAGCCCAACACCAGGCACAGCTAACTATGGCTACACCTTC. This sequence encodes CASSPTPGTANYGYTF.

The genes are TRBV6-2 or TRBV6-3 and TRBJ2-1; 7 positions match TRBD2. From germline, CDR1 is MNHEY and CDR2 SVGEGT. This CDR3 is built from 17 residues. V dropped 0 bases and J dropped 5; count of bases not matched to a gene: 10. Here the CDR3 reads CASSYSGRESLDNEQFF. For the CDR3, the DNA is TGTGCCAGCAGTTACTCAGGGCGGGAGTCTCTGGACAATGAGCAGTTCTTC.

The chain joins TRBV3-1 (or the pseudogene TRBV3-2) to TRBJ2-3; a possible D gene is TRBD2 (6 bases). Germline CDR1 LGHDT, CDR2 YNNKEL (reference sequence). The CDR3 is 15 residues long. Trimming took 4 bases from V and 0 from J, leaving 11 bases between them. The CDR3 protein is CASSPRAGSTDTQYF. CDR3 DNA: TGTGCCAGCAGCCCGCGGGCGGGGAGCACAGATACGCAGTATTTT.

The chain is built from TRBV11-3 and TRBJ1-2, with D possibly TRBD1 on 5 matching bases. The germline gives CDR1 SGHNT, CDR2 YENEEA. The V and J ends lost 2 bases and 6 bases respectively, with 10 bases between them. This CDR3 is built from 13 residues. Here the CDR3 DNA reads TGTGCCAGCAGCTTACGGGGAGGGGATGGCTACACCTTC. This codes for CASSLRGGDGYTF.

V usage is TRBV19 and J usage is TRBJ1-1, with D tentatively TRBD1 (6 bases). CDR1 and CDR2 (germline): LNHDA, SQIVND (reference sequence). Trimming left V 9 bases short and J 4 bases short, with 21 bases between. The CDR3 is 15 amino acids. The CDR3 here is CARTSTTGGGTEAFF. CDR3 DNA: TGTGCCAGAACCTCTACTACGGGAGGGGGCACTGAAGCTTTCTTT.

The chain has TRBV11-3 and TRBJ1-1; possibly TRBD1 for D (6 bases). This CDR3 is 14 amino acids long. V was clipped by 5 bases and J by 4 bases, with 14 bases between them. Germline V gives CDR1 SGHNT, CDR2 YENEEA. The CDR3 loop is CASSPARGTTEAFF. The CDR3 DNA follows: TGTGCCAGCAGCCCCGCGAGGGGGACCACTGAAGCTTTCTTT.

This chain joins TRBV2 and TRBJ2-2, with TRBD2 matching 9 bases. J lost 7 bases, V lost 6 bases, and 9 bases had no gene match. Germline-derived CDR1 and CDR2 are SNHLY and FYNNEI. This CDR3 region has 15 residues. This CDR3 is CASRMGSGSGGELFF. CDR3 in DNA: TGTGCCAGCAGGATGGGTAGCGGGAGTGGCGGGGAGCTGTTTTTT.

The chain's CDR3 is CASIGGGLSYEQYF. In DNA form, the CDR3 reads TGTGCCAGCATAGGGGGCGGGCTCTCCTACGAGCAGTACTTC. This chain uses TRBV2 with TRBJ2-7, with 7 bases lining up with TRBD1. This CDR3 spans 14 amino acids. With V trimmed by 7 bases and J by 0 bases, 6 bases remained unmatched. CDR1 SNHLY and CDR2 FYNNEI come from the germline V gene.

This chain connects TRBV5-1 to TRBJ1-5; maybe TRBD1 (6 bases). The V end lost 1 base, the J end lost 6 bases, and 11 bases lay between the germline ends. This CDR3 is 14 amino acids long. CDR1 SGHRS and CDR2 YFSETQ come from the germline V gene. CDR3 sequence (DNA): TGCGCCAGCAGCTTGACAGGGTATGGTCAGCCCCAGCATTTT. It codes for CASSLTGYGQPQHF.

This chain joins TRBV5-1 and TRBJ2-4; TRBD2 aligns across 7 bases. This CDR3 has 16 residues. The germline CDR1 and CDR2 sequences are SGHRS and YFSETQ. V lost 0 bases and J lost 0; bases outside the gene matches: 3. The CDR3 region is CASSLEASGAKNIQYF. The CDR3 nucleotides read TGCGCCAGCAGCTTGGAGGCTAGCGGAGCCAAAAACATTCAGTACTTC.

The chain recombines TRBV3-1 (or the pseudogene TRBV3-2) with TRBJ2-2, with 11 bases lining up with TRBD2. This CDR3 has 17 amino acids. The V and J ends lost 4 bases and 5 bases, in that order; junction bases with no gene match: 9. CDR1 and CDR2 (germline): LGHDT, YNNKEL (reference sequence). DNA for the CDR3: TGTGCCAGCAGCCTAGCGGGGGGGAAGATTGGGACCGGGGAGCTGTTTTTT. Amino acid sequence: CASSLAGGKIGTGELFF.

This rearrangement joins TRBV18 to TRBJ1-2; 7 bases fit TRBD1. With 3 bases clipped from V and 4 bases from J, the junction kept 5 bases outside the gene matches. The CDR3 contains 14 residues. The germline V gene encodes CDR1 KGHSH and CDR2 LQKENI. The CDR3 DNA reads TGTGCCAGCTCACCTCAAGGGGGCGGCTATGGCTACACCTTC. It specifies CASSPQGGGYGYTF.

The chain's CDR3 is CASSERDYGYTF. The CDR3 bases are TGTGCCAGCAGTGAACGGGACTATGGCTACACCTTC. The rearrangement links TRBV2 to TRBJ1-2, with no clear D. The CDR3 sequence is 12 residues long. Germline V gives CDR1 SNHLY, CDR2 FYNNEI. Trimming removed 2 bases at V and 3 bases at J, with 4 bases between.

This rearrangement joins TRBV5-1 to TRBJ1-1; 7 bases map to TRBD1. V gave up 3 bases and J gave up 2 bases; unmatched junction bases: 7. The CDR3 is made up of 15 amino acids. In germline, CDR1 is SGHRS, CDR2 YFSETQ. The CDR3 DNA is TGCGCCAGCAGCTCCCGGGACAGACCCAACACTGAAGCTTTCTTT. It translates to CASSSRDRPNTEAFF.

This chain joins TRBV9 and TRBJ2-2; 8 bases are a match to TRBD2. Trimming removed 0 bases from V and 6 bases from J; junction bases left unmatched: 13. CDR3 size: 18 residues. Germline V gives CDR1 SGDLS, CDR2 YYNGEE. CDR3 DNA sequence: TGTGCCAGCAGCGTAGCTTCGGAGGGGACTAGTATCCCCGGGGAGCTGTTTTTT. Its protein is CASSVASEGTSIPGELFF.

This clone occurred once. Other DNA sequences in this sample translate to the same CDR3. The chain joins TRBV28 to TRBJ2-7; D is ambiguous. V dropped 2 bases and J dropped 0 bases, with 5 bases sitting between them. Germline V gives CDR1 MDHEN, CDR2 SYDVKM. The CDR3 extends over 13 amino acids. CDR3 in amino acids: CASSLADSYEQYF. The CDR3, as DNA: TGTGCCAGCAGTTTAGCAGACTCCTACGAGCAGTACTTC.

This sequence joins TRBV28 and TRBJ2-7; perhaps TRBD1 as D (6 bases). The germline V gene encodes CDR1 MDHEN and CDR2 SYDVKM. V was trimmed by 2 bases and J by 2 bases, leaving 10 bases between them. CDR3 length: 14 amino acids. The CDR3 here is CASSLVDRPYEQYF. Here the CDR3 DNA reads TGTGCCAGCAGTTTAGTCGACAGGCCCTACGAGCAGTACTTC. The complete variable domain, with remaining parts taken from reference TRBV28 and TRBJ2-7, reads DVKVTQSSRYLVKRTGEKVFLECVQDMDHENMFWYRQDPGLGLRLIYFSYDVKMKEKGDIPEGYSVSREKKERFSLILESASTNQTSMYLCASSLVDRPYEQYFGPGTRLTVT.

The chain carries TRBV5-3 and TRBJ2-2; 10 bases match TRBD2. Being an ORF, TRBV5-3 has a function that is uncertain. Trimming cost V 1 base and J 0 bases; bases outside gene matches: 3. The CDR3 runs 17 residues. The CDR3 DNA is TGTGCCAGAAGCTTGAGCGGGAGGGCTACGAACACCGGGGAGCTGTTTTTT. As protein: CARSLSGRATNTGELFF.